This T cell receptor beta chain originates from a study of blood T cell repertoires in COVID-19 (TCRdb year 2020). For the study in its entirety: Samples from collaborators originated in the United States, Italy and Spain and spanned both the acute and convalescent phases of COVID-19. Nearly every sample came with metadata listing a de-identified subject ID, COVID-19 status, age in years and sex. The repertoires were released in a freely available public database meant as a resource for research on the immune response to SARS-CoV-2. The samples were drawn from the first 160 participants of the ongoing ImmuneRACE study and from 1,254 subjects provided by 6 global collaborators. The material from the prospective study consisted of cDNA or gDNA derived from T cells, B-cell-depleted T cells, or PBMCs. Subjects who had been exposed to COVID-19, were actively infected with it, or had recovered from it provided the deeply sampled blood TCRbeta repertoires that made up the dataset. Where HLA class I and class II types were available, the types were taken from metadata supplied by the sample provider, not from assay-based typing. The full study reports these points: The quantity of clinical and demographic metadata differed by source and by participant and was supplied without curation.

TCRbeta CDR3 regions were amplified from genomic DNA by means of the immunoSEQ Assay, a bias-controlled multiplex PCR. The authors processed their data as follows. The number of nucleated cells in each sample was estimated by amplification of reference gene primers within the assay. To quantify the absolute abundance of each unique TCRbeta CDR3 rearrangement, sequence reads were collapsed and filtered. For each sample, productive Simpson clonality was calculated by taking the square root of Simpson's diversity index across productive rearrangements. This is the immuneACCESS table as TCRdb keeps it, with only in-frame sequences that have V and J called. A part of the clones is gone; compared with another copy, unresolved V genes explain less than half, and the rest is unexplained. That table furnishes V, J and clone size, whereas the DNA furnished D and trimming. Counted in this sample were about 250,000 clones; approximately 90% of them appeared once. The ten largest clonotypes hold approximately 1.6% of the sample.

Concerning this clone itself: The antigen it binds to is not known. Base qualities are not at hand, and no much larger clone is one base apart.

In the prospective study, participants were 18 to 89 years old, resided in 20 to 30 geographic areas of the United States, and were enrolled through a virtual design. To assign participants to cohorts, the prospective study relied on clinical history that participants themselves reported in a screening survey and a study questionnaire. ImmuneRACE Cohort 3 recovered participants were defined by two consecutive negative NP/OP PCR tests, healthcare professional clearance, or symptom resolution. Mobile phlebotomists in the prospective study collected whole blood, serum and a nasopharyngeal or oropharyngeal swab from every participant. Additional blood draws and questionnaires over an approximately 2-month period could optionally be provided by prospective study participants. Before DNA extraction, blood samples from the prospective study were shipped at room temperature or frozen. The CDR3 runs 13 amino acids, cysteine and phenylalanine included. The entry retains the CDR3 DNA only, 39 bases that are in frame from base 1. Trimmed from V: 7 bases; trimmed from J: 4 bases; junction bases lacking a gene match: 2. As encoded in the germline V gene (reference sequence), CDR1 is LNHDA while CDR2 is SQIVND.

Source material: PBMCs or T cells enriched from blood (not recorded which). The rearranged chain carries TRBV19 and TRBJ1-1; 11 of the junction bases match TRBD1. The clonotype was recovered from a middle-aged man who had recovered from COVID-19. DNA sequence: TGTGCCAGTACCGGGACAGGGGGCACTGAAGCTTTCTTT. This translates into CASTGTGGTEAFF.